This T cell receptor beta chain was sequenced for a study of blood T cell repertoires in COVID-19. Overall study context: The analysed material was cDNA or gDNA that came from T cells, B-cell-depleted T cells, or PBMCs.

The CDR3 spans 13 residues. Trimming shortened V by 6 bases and J by 6 bases, and 12 bases separated the two germline ends. The germline CDR1 and CDR2 sequences are LNHDA and SQIVND (reference sequence). TCRdb's copy holds only in-frame clones and misses some; the assay was immunoSEQ multiplex PCR. The sample records around 97,000 clones, around nine tenths being singletons. The source is an elderly woman in a cohort sampled during active COVID-19. The V and J genes are TRBV19 and TRBJ2-1; the D is unclear. Input material: peripheral blood. CDR3 in amino acids: CASSYRLGNEQFF. In nucleotides, the CDR3 is TGTGCCAGTAGCTACCGCCTCGGCAATGAGCAGTTCTTC. The full variable domain, rest sourced from reference TRBV19 and TRBJ2-1, is DGGITQSPKYLFRKEGQNVTLSCEQNLNHDAMYWYRQDPGQGLRLIYYSQIVNDFQKGDIAEGYSVSREKKESFPLTVTSAQKNPTAFYLCASSYRLGNEQFFGPGTRLTVL.